The rows below give T cell receptor beta chains drawn from one sample of a study of blood T cell repertoires in COVID-19. The table came from immunoSEQ multiplex PCR; TCRdb's copy has only in-frame clones and leaves some out. Among some 300,000 clones, 89% were seen once, and the ten largest hold roughly 2.8%. The sample taken for sequencing was PBMCs or T cells enriched from blood (not recorded which). These receptors were collected from a woman aged 50 to 65 who had been exposed to COVID-19. CDR3s include the opening cysteine and the closing phenylalanine or tryptophan. Each record gives: V gene, J gene, D gene, clone size, CDR3 protein, CDR3 DNA. D genes are given only for firm matches. Not all rows give a size; the values are once, few, many and, for expanded clones, a class.

TRBV30,TRBJ2-1,TRBD2,once,CAWSLNRRGGYNEQFF,TGTGCCTGGAGCCTCAACCGGCGGGGGGGGTACAATGAGCAGTTCTTC
TRBV7-2,TRBJ1-3,TRBD1,NA,CASSLDDRGISGNTIYF,TGTGCCAGCAGCTTAGATGACAGGGGAATCTCTGGAAACACCATATATTTT
TRBV7-2,TRBJ1-2,NA,NA,CASSAGLPANYGYTF,TGTGCCAGCAGCGCAGGATTACCAGCCAACTATGGCTACACCTTC
TRBV2,TRBJ2-3,NA,NA,CASSIIRVGQYF,TGTGCCAGCAGCATCATCCGTGTCGGGCAGTATTTT
TRBV19,TRBJ2-3,NA,NA,CASSSRDTSTDTQYF,TGTGCCAGTAGTAGCCGGGACACAAGCACAGATACGCAGTATTTT
TRBV7-2,TRBJ2-3,TRBD2,NA,CASSLLAGASETQYF,TGTGCCAGCAGCTTACTAGCGGGAGCTTCAGAAACGCAGTATTTT
TRBV5-1,TRBJ2-7,NA,NA,CASSFNSPHEQYF,TGCGCCAGCAGCTTCAACAGCCCCCACGAGCAGTACTTC
TRBV11-2,TRBJ1-1,NA,NA,CASSLSSRRVDTEAFF,TGTGCCAGCAGCTTATCTTCTAGGAGAGTTGACACTGAAGCTTTCTTT
TRBV3-1/TRBV3-2,TRBJ2-3,TRBD2,NA,CASSQDPAGGTDTQYF,TGTGCCAGCAGCCAAGACCCGGCGGGGGGCACAGATACGCAGTATTTT
TRBV6-4,TRBJ1-5,NA,NA,CASSAPDKEYQPQHF,TGTGCCAGCAGCGCCCCCGATAAGGAGTATCAGCCCCAGCATTTT
TRBV27,TRBJ1-5,NA,NA,CASSRGSNQPQHF,TGTGCCAGCAGTCGCGGCAGCAATCAGCCCCAGCATTTT
TRBV23-1,TRBJ1-5,NA,NA,CASSSGLHSNQPQHF,TGCGCCAGCAGTTCCGGACTGCATAGCAATCAGCCCCAGCATTTT
TRBV12-5,TRBJ1-5,TRBD1,NA,CASGQGTGTDQPQHF,TGTGCTAGTGGTCAAGGGACAGGGACGGATCAGCCCCAGCATTTT
TRBV3-1/TRBV3-2,TRBJ2-1,NA,NA,CASSLYPREQFF,TGTGCCAGCAGCCTCTATCCGCGGGAGCAGTTCTTC
TRBV6-5,TRBJ2-2,TRBD1,NA,CASSYSGTGGTGELFF,TGTGCCAGCAGTTACTCGGGGACAGGGGGAACCGGGGAGCTGTTTTTT
TRBV29-1,TRBJ1-1,NA,NA,CSVEVMNTEAFF,TGCAGCGTTGAAGTCATGAACACTGAAGCTTTCTTT
TRBV3-1/TRBV3-2,TRBJ2-1,NA,NA,CASSLLTDEQFF,TGTGCCAGCAGCCTACTTACGGATGAGCAGTTCTTC
TRBV30,TRBJ2-7,NA,NA,CAWRGTSSGEQYF,TGTGCCTGGAGGGGCACTAGCTCCGGCGAGCAGTACTTC
TRBV7-9,TRBJ2-1,TRBD2,NA,CASSSGLAGGYGEQFF,TGTGCCAGCAGCTCGGGACTAGCGGGGGGATATGGTGAGCAGTTCTTC
TRBV5-5,TRBJ2-1,NA,NA,CASSLGQGFYNEQFF,TGTGCCAGCAGCTTAGGGCAGGGATTTTACAATGAGCAGTTCTTC
TRBV28,TRBJ1-2,NA,few,CASSLGSGGYTF,TGTGCCAGCAGTTTAGGGTCGGGTGGCTACACCTTC
TRBV19,TRBJ2-1,NA,NA,CASRVTSYNEQFF,TGTGCCAGTCGGGTGACCTCCTACAATGAGCAGTTCTTC
TRBV2,TRBJ1-5,NA,NA,CASRRITGGDQPQHF,TGTGCCAGCAGGAGGATAACGGGAGGGGATCAGCCCCAGCATTTT
TRBV10-3,TRBJ2-3,TRBD1,NA,CATRQGDTQYF,TGTGCCACCCGACAGGGCGATACGCAGTATTTT
TRBV27,TRBJ1-2,TRBD1,NA,CASSLTGAYGYTF,TGTGCCAGCAGTTTAACAGGGGCATATGGCTACACCTTC
TRBV18,TRBJ1-6,NA,NA,CASSLPYAGNSPLHF,TGTGCCAGCTCACTCCCATACGCGGGAAATTCACCCCTCCACTTT
TRBV5-1,TRBJ2-5,NA,NA,CASSLPGSQETQYF,TGCGCCAGCAGCTTGCCGGGGAGTCAAGAGACCCAGTACTTC
TRBV12-5,TRBJ1-5,NA,NA,CASGRDNQPQHF,TGTGCTAGTGGCAGGGACAATCAGCCCCAGCATTTT
TRBV7-9,TRBJ1-2,TRBD1,NA,CASSPTQGSGYTF,TGTGCCAGCAGCCCGACACAGGGGAGTGGCTACACCTTC
TRBV5-1,TRBJ1-6,TRBD1,few,CASSEIRDRGIYNSPLHF,TGCGCCAGCAGCGAGATACGGGACAGGGGAATATATAATTCACCCCTCCACTTT
TRBV5-4,TRBJ1-3,NA,NA,CASSLASDRGNTIYF,TGTGCCAGCAGCTTGGCGAGTGACAGGGGAAACACCATATATTTT
TRBV27,TRBJ1-2,NA,NA,CASSFHREISYGYTF,TGTGCCAGCAGTTTTCACAGGGAGATTTCATATGGCTACACCTTC
TRBV15,TRBJ2-3,TRBD2,NA,CATSQGLAGGRASTDTQYF,TGTGCCACCAGCCAGGGACTAGCGGGGGGGAGAGCAAGCACAGATACGCAGTATTTT
TRBV9,TRBJ2-1,TRBD2,NA,CASSVATSGGARDEQFF,TGTGCCAGCAGCGTAGCAACTAGCGGGGGGGCTCGGGATGAGCAGTTCTTC
TRBV7-8,TRBJ1-4,NA,NA,CASSLGPVQNEKLFF,TGTGCCAGCAGCTTAGGGCCAGTCCAAAATGAAAAACTGTTTTTT
TRBV28,TRBJ1-2,TRBD1,few,CASRAGQGYGYTF,TGTGCCAGCAGGGCGGGACAGGGGTACGGCTACACCTTC
TRBV10-2,TRBJ2-1,TRBD2,NA,CASGSGGNEQFF,TGCGCCAGCGGCAGCGGGGGCAATGAGCAGTTCTTC